The 20 T cell receptor beta chains below all came from one sample that was sequenced in a study of tumor-infiltrating lymphocytes in primary liver carcinoma. A constant-region primer primed TCR beta cDNA synthesis from around 500 ng of total RNA. It was through three nested multiplex PCR rounds of slightly modified ARM-PCR that TCR beta libraries arose. It was with TRBV1-TRBV30 forward primers and a C-beta reverse primer that the first two PCR rounds were run, at about 10 cycles each. TCRdb used MiXCR to reprocess the multiplex PCR reads, holding one entry per CDR3 protein. The table lists hundreds of thousands of distinct CDR3 sequences, about 62% of them singletons. Germline DNA was also extracted, and blood RNA derived from unsorted whole blood. Material for sequencing was peripheral blood. The receptors stem from a man between 35 and 55 years old with primary liver carcinoma and hepatitis B virus infection.

As regards this clonotype: This may be a read error: a much more frequent sequence differs by one nucleotide. The conserved closing phenylalanine or tryptophan is absent in this CDR3, likely reflecting a read error. The chain has TRBV6-1 and TRBJ2-2; D is ambiguous. Germline V gives CDR1 MNHNS, CDR2 SASEGT. The CDR3 is 16 amino acids. V was clipped by 5 bases and J by 1 base, with 14 bases between them. The CDR3 protein is CASSYSRNLNTGELFL. CDR3 bases: TGTGCCAGCAGTTACTCGAGGAATTTGAACACCGGGGAGCTGTTTCTT.

The J gene is TRBJ1-2, the V gene TRBV5-5; D is ambiguous. Trimming removed 4 bases from V and 4 bases from J, with 20 bases in between. CDR3 size: 16 residues. The germline V gene has CDR1 SGHKS and CDR2 YYEKEE (reference sequence). The CDR3 loop is CASSRFRTQSVYGYTF. Written as DNA, the CDR3 is TGTGCCAGCAGCCGGTTTCGGACTCAGTCGGTCTATGGCTACACCTTC.

Regarding this clonotype: This may arise from a read error, as a much more abundant clone is one base away. This chain uses TRBV11-2 with TRBJ2-4; 8 bases align to TRBD1. The CDR3 totals 13 residues. The germline V gene encodes CDR1 SGHAT and CDR2 FQNNGV. CDR3 sequence (DNA): TGTGCCTGCAGCTTACCAGGGGGCGACATTCAGTACTTC. This translates into CACSLPGGDIQYF.

As to this clonotype: This may arise from a read error, as a much more abundant clone is one base away. The J gene is TRBJ2-2, the V gene TRBV6-2 or TRBV6-3, with D possibly matching TRBD2 (5 bases). The CDR3 loop spans 15 amino acids. Germline CDR1 and CDR2: MNHEY and SVGEGT. This CDR3 is CASRPPGSNAGELFF. The CDR3 nucleotides read TGTGCCAGCAGGCCCCCGGGGTCGAACGCCGGGGAGCTGTTTTTT.

Comments on this clonotype: One junction end does not reproduce the germline sequence, and a read error may be involved. The genes are TRBV4-3 and TRBJ2-5; no firm D call. Germline values: CDR1 LGHNA, CDR2 YSLEER. CDR3 length: 13 residues. DNA for the CDR3: TGCGTCAGCAGCCAAGGATACCGTGAGACCCAGTACTTC. This translates into CVSSQGYRETQYF.

With respect to this clonotype: One end of the junction varies from germline; a read error may be responsible. This sequence joins TRBV11-2 and TRBJ2-2; TRBD2 aligns across 7 bases. Germline V gene lookup returns CDR1 SGHAT and CDR2 FQNNGV. The CDR3 runs to 17 residues. In nucleotides, the CDR3 is TGTGCCAGCAGCTTAGAGGTACTAGCGCGAGTAACCGGGGAGCCGTTTTTT. Amino acids: CASSLEVLARVTGEPFF. Variable domain in full (rest from reference TRBV11-2 and TRBJ2-2): EAGVAQSPRYKIIEKRQSVAFWCNPISGHATLYWYQQILGQGPKLLIQFQNNGVVDDSQLPKDRFSAERLKGVDSTLKIQPAKLEDSAVYLCASSLEVLARVTGEPFFGEGSRLTVL.

On this clonotype: Likely a read error: the CDR3 ends without its conserved phenylalanine or tryptophan. The genes are TRBV11-3 and TRBJ2-1; D not resolved. The V gene lost 6 bases and the J gene lost 10 bases, with 16 bases spanning the gap. The CDR3 contains 13 residues. CDR1 is SGHNT and CDR2 is YENEEA in the germline V gene. CDR3 nucleotides: TGTGCCAGCAGTCCGCGAACGATGGAAGAGCAGTTCCTC. The encoded protein is CASSPRTMEEQFL.

In its sample, this clonotype was seen many times. The V call is TRBV11-2, the J call TRBJ2-3; D remains unclear. Germline CDR1 is SGHAT and CDR2 is FQNNGV. V lost 4 bases, J lost 4 bases, and 6 bases lay in between. This CDR3 comprises 12 residues. The CDR3 DNA reads TGTGCCAGCAGCTCTAGTCCAGATACGCAGTATTTT. Protein: CASSSSPDTQYF.

About this clonotype itself: An end of the junction differs from the germline gene, which may be a read error. The chain is built from TRBV11-2 and TRBJ2-1, with D possibly TRBD1 on 6 matching bases. Germline lookup yields CDR1 SGHAT and CDR2 FQNNGV. The CDR3 consists of 13 residues. CDR3: CASSIQQGAEQLF. The CDR3 DNA is TGTGCCAGCAGCATCCAACAGGGAGCTGAACAGTTATTC. Filled out from reference TRBV11-2 and TRBJ2-1, the complete variable domain reads EAGVAQSPRYKIIEKRQSVAFWCNPISGHATLYWYQQILGQGPKLLIQFQNNGVVDDSQLPKDRFSAERLKGVDSTLKIQPAKLEDSAVYLCASSIQQGAEQLFGPGTRLTVL.

In the case of this clonotype: Sequence at one end of the junction differs from germline and may be a read error. The chain combines TRBV7-9 with TRBJ1-1, with D unclear. The length of the CDR3 is 13 residues. Looked up from germline, CDR1 is SEHNR and CDR2 is FQNEAQ (reference sequence). CDR3 bases: TGTGCCAGCAGCCCCTCGGCCAACACTGAAGCCTCCTTT. Encoded protein: CASSPSANTEASF.

The gene calls are TRBV6-1 and TRBJ2-5; TRBD1 matches 11 bases. This CDR3 spans 14 amino acids. V gave up 4 bases and J gave up 4 bases; unmatched junction bases: 2. From germline, CDR1 is MNHNS and CDR2 SASEGT. CDR3 DNA sequence: TGTGCCAGCAGTGGGACAGGGGGCACAGAGACCCAGTACTTC. Its protein is CASSGTGGTETQYF.

This clonotype was seen a single time. A clone one base away is much larger, so this may be a read error. CDR3: CASSLRLEGGGQFF. The CDR3 coding sequence is TGTGCCAGCAGTTTGAGGCTAGAGGGAGGTGGGCAGTTCTTC. The chain couples TRBV12-3 or TRBV12-4 to TRBJ2-1, with a tentative D call TRBD2 (6 bases). The CDR3 covers 14 residues. Deletions cut 3 bases from V and 12 bases from J, with 18 bases between.

Of note for this clonotype: A much larger clone differs by one base, so this may be a read error. This chain uses TRBV10-1 with TRBJ2-3, with 7 nucleotides matching TRBD2. CDR3 length equals 15 residues. CDR1 WNHNN and CDR2 SYGVQD come from the germline V gene (reference sequence). The CDR3 sequence: CAISEWGLFTDTQYF. CDR3 sequence (DNA): TGCGCCATCAGTGAGTGGGGACTATTCACAGATACGCAGTATTTT.

This clonotype was detected ten times or more. V usage is TRBV4-3 and J usage is TRBJ2-1, with 13 positions matching TRBD2. Germline trimming cut 1 base from V and 7 bases from J; bases unmatched to any gene: 1. The CDR3 spans 15 residues. Germline V gives CDR1 LGHNA, CDR2 YSLEER. The CDR3 reads CASSQGTSGSNEQFF. The CDR3 DNA follows: TGCGCCAGCAGCCAAGGGACTAGCGGGAGTAATGAGCAGTTCTTC.

This clonotype was detected only once. The chain couples TRBV29-1 to TRBJ2-3; 8 nucleotides line up with TRBD1. Looked up from germline, CDR1 is SQVTM and CDR2 is ANQGSEA. The CDR3 is made up of 15 amino acids. The CDR3 sequence: CNVEDFTGGTDTQYF. DNA of the CDR3: TGCAATGTTGAAGATTTTACAGGGGGAACAGATACGCAGTATTTT.

This clonotype appeared a single time. The chain recombines TRBV7-9 with TRBJ2-1; 11 bases are a match to TRBD2. The CDR3 sequence is 17 residues long. CDR1 and CDR2 from the germline V gene are SEHNR and FQNEAQ (reference sequence). Trimming removed 5 bases from V and 8 bases from J; junction bases left unmatched: 14. The CDR3 DNA follows: TGTGCCAGCAGCCCTCCTAGCGGGAGGACGCCACATGATGAGCAGTTCTTC. This translates into CASSPPSGRTPHDEQFF.

Comments on this clonotype: A much larger clone lies a single base off, so this may be a read error. The chain combines TRBV6-5 with TRBJ2-1; D remains ambiguous. V shed 5 bases and J shed 7 bases, with 9 bases lying between them. There are 12 residues in the CDR3. The germline CDR1 and CDR2 sequences are MNHEY and SVGAGI. This CDR3 is CASSAELNEQFF. In DNA form, the CDR3 reads TGTGCCAGCAGTGCGGAGCTAAATGAGCAGTTCTTC.

V gene TRBV2 combines with J gene TRBJ2-5; 13 bases line up with TRBD2. The CDR3 totals 15 residues. Unmatched junction bases numbered 6, after V lost 7 bases and J lost 4 bases. CDR1 SNHLY and CDR2 FYNNEI come from the germline V gene. The CDR3 DNA follows: TGTGCCAGCACCACTAGCGGGAGGGGTCGAGAGACCCAGTACTTC. Its protein is CASTTSGRGRETQYF.

About this clonotype: This may be a read error: a much more frequent sequence differs by one nucleotide. This sequence joins TRBV10-3 and TRBJ1-3; a weak D match, TRBD1 (5 bases). The germline gives CDR1 ENHRY, CDR2 SYGVKD. Trimming cost V 6 bases and J 1 base, with 16 bases left between them. This CDR3 is 16 amino acids long. DNA of the CDR3: TGTGCCATCAGCTACACTACAGGCGTATCTGGAAACACCATATATTTT. This gives the protein CAISYTTGVSGNTIYF.

This clonotype came up a few times. The rearrangement links TRBV5-6 to TRBJ1-1; 9 nucleotides match TRBD1. This CDR3 contains 17 residues. Losses at the gene ends were 4 bases for V and 5 bases for J; bases not matched to a gene: 15. Germline V lookup: CDR1 SGHDT, CDR2 YYEEEE. The CDR3 nucleotides are TGTGCCAGCAGCGGGACAGGGATGGTAAATCTGAGGACTGAAGCTTTCTTT. Translated: CASSGTGMVNLRTEAFF.